The 22 T cell receptor beta chains reported below all come from one sample, sequenced in a study of CD8+CD57+ T cells in acquired aplastic anemia. According to the study, genomic DNA was the template for TCR beta VDJ and CDR3 profiling. TCRdb independently ran MiXCR on the reads; one entry per CDR3 protein. The repertoire has 110,000 or so distinct CDR3 sequences, 55% to 60% of them found once; the top ten carry under 35%. Patients who underwent sequencing had shown CD8+CD57+ cell expansion by flow cytometry. Sequenced material: sorted CD4+, CD8+, or CD8+CD57+ T cells (not recorded which) from PBMCs. These TCRs come from a human donor with aplastic anemia.

This clonotype is a singleton in its sample. A read error may be the cause here, since a much bigger clone is one base away. The conserved phenylalanine or tryptophan normally closing the CDR3 is absent here, so this likely arose from a read error. The rearrangement uses TRBV20-1 and TRBJ1-4, with a possible D match to TRBD1 (5 bases). Looked up from germline, CDR1 is DFQATT and CDR2 is SNEGSKA (reference sequence). Trimming took 1 base from V and 8 from J, leaving 14 bases between them. This CDR3 region has 14 residues. Written as DNA, the CDR3 is TGCAGTGCTAGAGCCTTGGGGGGGGGAGAAAAACTGTTTCTT. Translation gives CSARALGGGEKLFL.

The J gene is TRBJ2-7, the V gene TRBV19; weak D call: TRBD2 (6 bases). The V gene lost 6 bases and the J gene lost 5 bases, with 20 bases spanning the gap. Germline V CDR1 and CDR2: LNHDA, SQIVND (reference sequence). This CDR3 contains 15 residues. CDR3 amino acids: CASRLTSSGTHEQYF. Written as DNA, the CDR3 is TGTGCCAGTAGACTCACTAGCTCCGGCACCCACGAGCAGTACTTC.

About this clonotype itself: At one end the junction does not follow the germline gene, possibly because of a read error. This rearrangement joins TRBV7-6 to TRBJ2-5; D gene uncertain. The CDR3 loop spans 14 amino acids. CDR1 and CDR2 from the germline V gene are SGHVS and FNYEAQ. CDR3: CASTLLRDMETQYF. CDR3 DNA sequence: TGTGCCAGCACCTTACTTAGGGATATGGAGACCCAGTACTTC.

This clonotype turned up a few times. Sequence at one end of the junction differs from germline and may be a read error. V is TRBV7-9 and J is TRBJ2-5; D is unclear. The CDR3 is 8 amino acids. The germline V gene encodes CDR1 SEHNR and CDR2 FQNEAQ (reference sequence). The CDR3 sequence: CARRTGCF. The CDR3 DNA reads as TGTGCCAGGCGGACCGGGTGCTTC.

The chain employs TRBV14 and TRBJ2-7; 9 nucleotides align to TRBD2. Losses at the gene ends were 6 bases for V and 5 bases for J; bases not matched to a gene: 11. The CDR3 loop spans 15 amino acids. Germline V gene data show CDR1 as SGHDN and CDR2 as FVKESK. Written as DNA, the CDR3 is TGTGCCAGCAGTCTTCCCGGGACTAGCTTGCACGAGCAGTACTTC. It translates to CASSLPGTSLHEQYF.

This clonotype was seen repeatedly, ten times or more. This chain links TRBV13 with TRBJ1-1; possible D gene TRBD1, 6 bases. Germline lookup yields CDR1 PRHDT and CDR2 FYEKMQ (reference sequence). Trimming cost V 5 bases and J 0 bases, with 19 bases left between them. CDR3 length equals 17 residues. The CDR3 nucleotides are TGTGCCAGCAGCCCCCGGCAGGGGCCCATCATGAACACTGAAGCTTTCTTT. This sequence encodes CASSPRQGPIMNTEAFF. The variable domain in full, with the rest retrieved from reference TRBV13 and TRBJ1-1, is AAGVIQSPRHLIKEKRETATLKCYPIPRHDTVYWYQQGPGQDPQFLISFYEKMQSDKGSIPDRFSAQQFSDYHSELNMSSLELGDSALYFCASSPRQGPIMNTEAFFGQGTRLTVV.

Only a few counts were recorded for this clonotype. The junction departs from germline at one end; a sequencing error may be responsible. The chain uses TRBV29-1 and TRBJ2-1, with D possibly being TRBD2 (6 bases). The CDR3 totals 12 residues. Per the germline V gene, CDR1 is SQVTM and CDR2 is ANQGSEA. CDR3: CSVEGVGLGGFF. CDR3 bases: TGCAGCGTTGAAGGCGTCGGCCTTGGGGGGTTCTTT.

J is TRBJ1-2 and V is TRBV20-1, with a possible D match to TRBD1 (6 bases). The CDR3 length is 14 residues. CDR1 and CDR2 from the germline V gene are DFQATT and SNEGSKA (reference sequence). Trimming pared 0 bases from V and 5 bases from J, leaving 13 bases between. The DNA for the CDR3 is TGCAGTGCTAGAGAGGCAGGGGTGATGTATGGCTACACCTTC. Amino acid sequence: CSAREAGVMYGYTF.

In this sample, this clonotype turned up many times. The chain recombines TRBV19 with TRBJ2-7, with 12 bases that match TRBD1. Germline V gene lookup returns CDR1 LNHDA and CDR2 SQIVND (reference sequence). The CDR3 is made up of 17 amino acids. Germline trimming cut 6 bases from V and 3 bases from J; bases unmatched to any gene: 12. This CDR3 reads CASSPGQGAGRGYEQYF. Here the CDR3 DNA reads TGTGCCAGTAGCCCGGGACAGGGGGCGGGTCGGGGCTACGAGCAGTACTTC.

The chain employs TRBV24-1 and TRBJ1-1, with D unresolved. The V end was cut by 2 bases, the J end by 3 bases, with 6 bases between. The CDR3 has 13 amino acids. CDR1 and CDR2 from the germline V gene are KGHDR and SFDVKD. CDR3 nucleotides: TGTGCCACCAGTGATTCATCGTACACTGAAGCTTTCTTT. Its protein product is CATSDSSYTEAFF.

The gene calls are TRBV19 and TRBJ2-1; 8 nucleotides line up with TRBD2. Germline CDR1 is LNHDA and CDR2 is SQIVND (reference sequence). This CDR3 is built from 13 residues. V dropped 6 bases and J dropped 4; count of bases not matched to a gene: 2. CDR3 nucleotides: TGTGCCAGTAGACTAGCGGAATACAATGAGCAGTTCTTC. It translates to CASRLAEYNEQFF.

The chain couples TRBV19 to TRBJ2-1; D is unclear. Germline CDR1 is LNHDA and CDR2 is SQIVND (reference sequence). CDR3 length: 13 amino acids. V was pared by 3 bases and J by 7 bases, with 10 bases between. CDR3 region: CASSISGRNEQFF. The CDR3 DNA sequence: TGTGCCAGTAGTATTTCAGGCCGGAATGAGCAGTTCTTC.

The rearrangement links TRBV4-3 to TRBJ1-6; D is uncertain. Deletions cut 1 base from V and 9 bases from J, with 10 bases between. The germline V gene has CDR1 LGHNA and CDR2 YSLEER. CDR3 size: 14 residues. The CDR3 is CASSQVLLVSPLHF. CDR3 sequence (DNA): TGCGCCAGCAGCCAAGTTTTGCTTGTTTCACCCCTCCACTTT.

This rearrangement joins TRBV19 to TRBJ1-1; D not resolved. The CDR3 extends over 13 amino acids. Trimming pared 1 base from V and 6 bases from J, leaving 9 bases between. Germline assignment: CDR1 LNHDA and CDR2 SQIVND (reference sequence). This chain's CDR3 is CASSIGPGAEAFF. For the CDR3, the DNA is TGTGCCAGTAGTATAGGGCCCGGGGCTGAAGCTTTCTTT.

This clonotype turned up a few times. The chain uses TRBV7-8 and TRBJ1-1, with a possible D match to TRBD1 (6 bases). The ends were cut back, 0 bases at V and 1 base at J, with 21 bases in the middle. The CDR3 is 19 amino acids. From germline, CDR1 is SGHVS and CDR2 FQNEAQ. The CDR3 is CASSLAGVVDSRKNTEAFF. CDR3 in DNA: TGTGCCAGCAGCTTAGCGGGGGTGGTGGACAGTAGGAAGAACACTGAAGCTTTCTTT.

The chain has TRBV2 and TRBJ2-7, with 8 bases identical to TRBD1. The V segment lost 1 base and the J segment 2 bases; nucleotides outside the gene matches: 4. Germline lookup yields CDR1 SNHLY and CDR2 FYNNEI. The CDR3 is 15 residues long. CDR3 amino acids: CASSEGDRRAYEQYF. The CDR3 DNA reads TGTGCCAGCAGTGAAGGGGACAGGAGGGCCTACGAGCAGTACTTC.

J is TRBJ2-2 and V is TRBV24-1, with 9 bases aligning to TRBD1. CDR3 length equals 17 residues. V trimming: 2 bases; J trimming: 6 bases; junction bases outside the gene matches: 9. Germline V lookup: CDR1 KGHDR, CDR2 SFDVKD. As DNA, the CDR3 is TGTGCCACCAGTGATTCCGCCCCGGGACAGGGATCCGGGGAGCTGTTTTTT. It codes for CATSDSAPGQGSGELFF.

This clonotype was observed at least ten times. The CDR3 protein is CASSLSREFNEQFF. The CDR3 DNA follows: TGTGCCAGCAGCTTAAGTCGGGAGTTCAATGAGCAGTTCTTC. The chain employs TRBV7-9 and TRBJ2-1, with D tentatively TRBD2 (6 bases). There are 14 residues in the CDR3. Germline assignment: CDR1 SEHNR and CDR2 FQNEAQ (reference sequence). Trimming removed 2 bases from V and 6 bases from J, with 11 bases in between.

For this clonotype: A much bigger clone sits one base away, suggesting this may be a read error. The chain couples TRBV12-5 to TRBJ2-3, with D possibly TRBD2 on 6 matching bases. Germline V CDR1 and CDR2: LGHNT, FRNRAP. This CDR3 has 14 residues. CDR3 sequence (DNA): TGTGCTACCCTCGGAGGGACCAGCACAGATACGCGGTATTTT. Its translation: CATLGGTSTDTRYF.

On this clonotype: Since a much larger clone is just one base distant, this may be a read error. V gene TRBV19 combines with J gene TRBJ1-5, with D perhaps matching TRBD1 (5 bases). The germline V gene has CDR1 LNHDA and CDR2 SQIVND (reference sequence). This CDR3 is built from 14 residues. In DNA, the CDR3 is TGTGCCGGTAGCCTCCGGGACAGCAATCAGCCCCAGCATTTT. Amino acids: CAGSLRDSNQPQHF.

The chain employs TRBV9 and TRBJ2-3; 14 nucleotides agree with TRBD2. The CDR3 is 17 amino acids. The V segment lost 0 bases and the J segment 2 bases; nucleotides outside the gene matches: 2. Germline V gene data show CDR1 as SGDLS and CDR2 as YYNGEE. The CDR3 is CASSVAGLAGDTDTQYF. In nucleotides, the CDR3 is TGTGCCAGCAGCGTAGCGGGACTAGCGGGGGACACAGATACGCAGTATTTT.

The chain employs TRBV20-1 and TRBJ2-1; D may be TRBD2 (6 bases). CDR1 and CDR2 from the germline V gene are DFQATT and SNEGSKA (reference sequence). V was cut by 3 bases and J by 7 bases, with 22 bases left in between. CDR3 size: 16 residues. The CDR3 protein is CSASSPTTGVANEQFF. CDR3 DNA sequence: TGCAGTGCTAGTTCCCCAACTACGGGAGTTGCAAATGAGCAGTTCTTC.